This T cell receptor (beta chain) emerged from a study of blood T cells in healthy people across ages. CDR3 size: 16 residues. V gave up 5 bases and J gave up 0 bases, with 16 bases separating them. Looked up from germline, CDR1 is MNHEY and CDR2 is SMNVEV (reference sequence). The sample holds a few counts of this clonotype. Through a sample-barcoded 5' primer and a J-beta primer mix, a second PCR was run for roughly 7 to 12 cycles. TCRdb processed the 5' RACE reads anew with MiXCR; each CDR3 protein has one entry. This sample has about 1,400,000 distinct CDR3 sequences, with around two fifths found just once. Donors were healthy Caucasian individuals from Russia aged about 6 to 90. Peripheral blood from each donor was collected in a volume of 9.5 to 10 milliliters. Isolation yielded PBMCs, at least 7 million per sample, in every case.

The chain has TRBV27 and TRBJ1-1; no clear D gene. The receptor was isolated from a woman in her late teens or twenties in good health. The sample consisted of blood. The CDR3 protein is CASSPKLGIMNTEAFF. In nucleotides, the CDR3 is TGTGCCAGCAGTCCTAAGTTGGGGATCATGAACACTGAAGCTTTCTTT.